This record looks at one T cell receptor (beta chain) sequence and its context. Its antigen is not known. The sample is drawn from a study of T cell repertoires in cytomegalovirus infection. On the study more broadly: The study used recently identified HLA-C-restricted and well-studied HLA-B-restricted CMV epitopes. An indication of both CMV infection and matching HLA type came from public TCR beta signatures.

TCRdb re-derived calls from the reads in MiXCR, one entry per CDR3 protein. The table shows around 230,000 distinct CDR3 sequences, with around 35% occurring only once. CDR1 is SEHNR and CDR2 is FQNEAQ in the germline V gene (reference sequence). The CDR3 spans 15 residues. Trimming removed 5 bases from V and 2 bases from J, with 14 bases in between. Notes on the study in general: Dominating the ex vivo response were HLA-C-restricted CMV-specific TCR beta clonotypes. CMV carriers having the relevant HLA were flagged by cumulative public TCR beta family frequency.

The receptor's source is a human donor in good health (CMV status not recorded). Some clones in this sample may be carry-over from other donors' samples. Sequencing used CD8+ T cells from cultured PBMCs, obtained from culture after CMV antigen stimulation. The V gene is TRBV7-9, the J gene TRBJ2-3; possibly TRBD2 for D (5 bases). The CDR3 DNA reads TGTGCCAGCAGCCCTAACAGCGGATTCACAGATACGCAGTATTTT. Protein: CASSPNSGFTDTQYF.